This note documents a single TCR beta chain sequence. The clone's antigen remains unknown. No much larger clone is present one base from it, and per-base qualities are unavailable. The immunoSEQ Assay, a bias-controlled multiplex PCR, was used to amplify TCRbeta CDR3 regions from genomic DNA. As for how the authors treated the data: Nucleated cell counts per sample were estimated from amplification of reference gene primers within the assay. Sequence reads were collapsed and filtered to measure the absolute abundance of every unique TCRbeta CDR3 rearrangement. For each sample, productive Simpson clonality was calculated as the square root of Simpson's diversity index across productive rearrangements. This immuneACCESS table, as held by TCRdb, lists in-frame sequences with V and J called but not all clones. Of the missing ones, under half trace to an unresolved V gene in checked studies; the others have no known cause. V and J calls and clone size are copied from that table; D and trimming were computed from the DNA. Within this sample are 200,000 to 250,000 clones, with around nine tenths of them counted one time only. The ten largest clones add up to about an eighth of the sample.

Measured from the cysteine to the phenylalanine, the CDR3 is 12 residues long. The read is trimmed to its CDR3 DNA, 36 bases read in frame from base 1. V is clipped by 3 bases and J by 7 bases, and the sequence between their germline boundaries is 7 bases long. The germline V gene encodes CDR1 LGHDT and CDR2 YNNKEL (reference sequence). Samples from volunteer blood donors who had recovered from COVID-19 were contributed by a second Seattle source. The collaborating institutions used their own protocols to collect whole blood in K2EDTA tubes. For TCRbeta analysis, collaborators shipped samples in one of three forms: frozen whole blood, isolated PBMCs, or DNA extracted from either of those sample types. These data come from a study of blood T cell repertoires in COVID-19 (TCRdb year 2020). Study-wide context: Samples covering the acute and convalescent phases of COVID-19 were provided by collaborators in the United States, Italy and Spain. The samples were drawn from two sources: the first 160 participants of the ongoing ImmuneRACE study, and 950 to 1,500 subjects contributed by 6 global collaborators. The repertoires were released in a freely available public database meant as a resource for research on the immune response to SARS-CoV-2. Deeply sampled blood TCRbeta repertoires from subjects exposed to, actively infected with, or recovered from COVID-19 were included in the dataset. HLA class I and class II types, where available, came from metadata supplied by the sample provider rather than from assay-based typing. A de-identified subject ID, COVID-19 status, age in years and sex were almost always included in the sample metadata. The prospective study material was composed of cDNA or gDNA derived from T cells, B-cell-depleted T cells, or PBMCs. Points the paper makes about the study in general: The quantity of clinical and demographic metadata differed by source and by participant and was supplied without curation.

The receptor was derived from a woman under 30 who had recovered from COVID-19. Here the chain combines TRBV3-1 (or the pseudogene TRBV3-2) and TRBJ2-1; 5 matching bases give a weak D call of TRBD1. Sequencing was carried out using peripheral blood. The DNA reads TGTGCCAGCAGCCAGTCAGGGAATGAGCAGTTCTTC. Its coded protein is CASSQSGNEQFF.